This T cell receptor beta chain was sequenced during a study of shared clonotypes between healthy human individuals. Study context: Participating donors consisted of a couple of women and a few men aged 18 to 49. Broader study findings: Four donors had 4% to 5% of their naive CD4 clonotypes in common.

The naive CD8 subset, CD45RO-negative cells positively selected for CCR7, excluded terminally differentiated effector memory CD45RA+ cells. TCRdb keeps only in-frame clones here, not all; method: immunoSEQ multiplex PCR. The table records about 1,800,000 clones, approximately 95% of them present only once. Looked up from germline, CDR1 is GTSNPN and CDR2 is SVGIG (reference sequence). The CDR3 spans 13 residues. Trimming took off 3 bases at V and 4 bases at J, with 10 bases between the two ends. Remarks on this clone: Antigen specificity is unknown.

The clonotype was recovered from a man aged 18 to 30 in good health. The chain recombines TRBV30 with TRBJ2-1; the D gene is possibly TRBD1 (6 bases). Input material: naive CD8+ T cells sorted from blood. For the CDR3, the DNA is TGTGCCTGGAGGTTACAGGGTTACAATGAGCAGTTCTTC. It specifies CAWRLQGYNEQFF.